A selection of T cell receptor beta chains follows, all from one sample in a study of T cell clones after liver transplantation. Profiled with immunoSEQ multiplex PCR; TCRdb holds only in-frame clones, not every one. The table includes roughly 100,000 clones, roughly 80% detected once. The starting material was CD4+ T cells from blood, obtained before liver transplant. These receptors all stem from a human donor who received a liver transplant. The conserved cysteine and the conserved F or W are not part of the CDR3 here. A D gene is named only where the DNA matches it firmly.

>TRBJ2-3|TRBV5-1|TRBD1
ASSPRQGWRTDTQY
>TRBJ2-3|TRBV27|TRBD1
ASSDWDRSTDTQY
>TRBJ2-5|TRBV7-3|-
ASSFRGGRQETQY
>TRBJ2-1|TRBV29-1|-
SVEGTISSYNEQF
>TRBJ1-4|TRBV7-2|TRBD1
ASSPDRPKLF
>TRBJ2-2|TRBV23-1|-
ASSHVPCQMNTGELF
>TRBJ1-2|TRBV5-4|-
ASSLAGMDGYT
>TRBJ2-1|TRBV29-1|-
SVEERLAPQGEQF
>TRBJ2-6|TRBV6-1|-
ASQARSGANVLT
>TRBJ2-2|TRBV25-1|TRBD1
ASRTGTDTGELF
>TRBJ2-1|TRBV5-1|TRBD2
ASSRVAGYEQF
>TRBJ2-2|TRBV2|-
ASSDDPTGPNTGELF
>TRBJ2-1|TRBV19|-
ASSILGGQPHNGQF
>TRBJ1-1|TRBV20-1|-
SAASIEAF
>TRBJ1-5|TRBV9|-
ASSGGYSNQPQH
>TRBJ2-2|TRBV4-3|-
ASSPPAFPTTNTGELF
>TRBJ2-3|TRBV7-3|-
ASSLRGSSTDTQY
>TRBJ1-1|TRBV4-2|TRBD1
ASSRGDRGEAF
>TRBJ2-5|TRBV27|TRBD1
ASSSRGPRPETQY
>TRBJ2-5|TRBV29-1|-
SVDVPEGYQETQY
>TRBJ2-3|TRBV19|-
ASSIKGRRDTQY
>TRBJ2-1|TRBV5-1|TRBD2
ASRPPGLAGYNEQF
>TRBJ2-2|TRBV10-1|-
ASSPFGQNTGELF
>TRBJ2-1|TRBV20-1|-
SAIEGLGQF
>TRBJ1-5|TRBV7-6|-
ASSLGGERGNQPQH
>TRBJ2-2|TRBV7-2|TRBD1
ASSLGPPQGDTGELF
>TRBJ1-2|TRBV11-2|TRBD1
ASSSTTGAYLDGYT
>TRBJ2-5|TRBV19|TRBD1
ASSARLTGLGTQY
>TRBJ1-2|TRBV2|TRBD1
ASSPDRDYGYT
>TRBJ2-1|TRBV7-6|-
ASRRSEGIYNEQF
>TRBJ2-1|TRBV14|TRBD2
ASSQEVLAGDNEQF
>TRBJ2-2|TRBV5-1|TRBD1
ASSSSSWTGDNTGELF
>TRBJ2-2|TRBV9|-
ASSVASERAPGTGTGELF
>TRBJ2-3|TRBV7-2|-
ASSLGPYTDTQY
>TRBJ2-5|TRBV21-1|-
ASSKDHRQGSGWTQY
>TRBJ2-2|TRBV11-1|-
ASSVTGTANTGELF
>TRBJ2-5|TRBV4-1|-
ASSVGATQETQY
>TRBJ1-2|TRBV18|-
ASSPRATDYGYT
>TRBJ2-1|TRBV11-1|TRBD1
ASTEGASSYNEQF
>TRBJ2-7|TRBV5-1|-
ASSLGWQESHEQY
>TRBJ1-5|TRBV27|TRBD1
ASSPLRQGAGQPQH
>TRBJ2-7|TRBV5-1|-
ASSLQPPAEQY
>TRBJ1-3|TRBV7-2|TRBD1
ASSYGQGRNTIY
>TRBJ2-7|TRBV5-1|TRBD2
ASSLASGSYEQY
>TRBJ2-1|TRBV5-6|-
ASSLRRSGYNEQF
>TRBJ2-1|TRBV7-2|-
ASTFRGNRARNNEQF
>TRBJ1-4|TRBV5-1|-
ASSFGQVVNEKLF
>TRBJ2-1|TRBV9|TRBD2
ASSVGGLAGANEQF
>TRBJ2-7|TRBV6-5|-
ASSRTVRSYEQY
>TRBJ2-7|TRBV5-1|-
ASSSRGNSYEQY
>TRBJ1-1|TRBV29-1|-
SVVGGSTEAF
>TRBJ2-7|TRBV7-9|-
ASSLDLRSYEQY
>TRBJ2-1|TRBV19|TRBD1
ASSARDRGRLEQF
>TRBJ1-1|TRBV7-6|-
ASSYGQNTEAF
>TRBJ1-6|TRBV9|-
ASSVAGSQDSPLH
>TRBJ1-2|TRBV7-2|-
ASSSYRVGYT
>TRBJ2-2|TRBV28|TRBD2
ASSRGLAGVSNTGELF
>TRBJ2-2|TRBV19|-
ASSITRGRTGELF
>TRBJ2-2|TRBV18|-
ASSRSGTLNTGELF